Shown below are 23 T cell receptor beta chains from a single sample sequenced in a study of vaccination and CD4 T cells after COVID-19. Sample treatment: roughly ten-day PBMC culture with coronavirus spike peptide pools or control peptides (ViraFEST assay). What these receptors recognize is not known. Sequencing of DNA taken from cultured CD4+ T cells relied on the Oncomine TCR Beta short-read assay. TCRdb fed the PCR reads into MiXCR, producing one record per CDR3 protein. Here the sample spans 15,000 or so distinct CDR3 sequences, 44% being singletons. The specimen was CD4+ T cells from blood, cultured in vitro. The receptors were gathered from a human donor who had recovered from COVID-19.

This clonotype was counted only a few times. The J gene is TRBJ1-2, the V gene TRBV20-1; TRBD1 might be the D (6 bases). Trimming took 0 bases from V and 13 from J, leaving 21 bases between them. Germline V gene data show CDR1 as DFQATT and CDR2 as SNEGSKA (reference sequence). CDR3 length equals 14 residues. CDR3 amino acids: CSARDSRDKPAGTF. CDR3 DNA: TGCAGTGCTAGAGATTCCCGGGACAAGCCCGCTGGCACCTTC.

The chain carries TRBV28 and TRBJ2-3, with D maybe TRBD2 (7 bases). CDR1 MDHEN and CDR2 SYDVKM come from the germline V gene. V lost 6 bases and J lost 0, with 16 bases in between. The CDR3 is 16 residues long. The CDR3 protein is CASSRRGARSTDTQYF. The DNA for the CDR3 is TGTGCCAGCAGCCGTCGGGGGGCCCGTAGCACAGATACGCAGTATTTT.

The chain links TRBV6-2 or TRBV6-3 to TRBJ2-3; D is uncertain. CDR1 and CDR2 (germline): MNHEY, SVGEGT. Between the trimmed V and J ends, which lost 7 bases and 2 bases, there was a span of 4 bases. This CDR3 region has 11 residues. DNA of the CDR3: TGTGCCAGCACCAACACAGATACGCAGTATTTT. It is translated as CASTNTDTQYF.

J is TRBJ2-7 and V is TRBV29-1; no firm D call. Deletions cut 4 bases from V and 2 bases from J, with 6 bases between. The CDR3 contains 11 residues. The germline CDR1 and CDR2 sequences are SQVTM and ANQGSEA. CDR3 sequence: CSVGRTYEQYF. The DNA for the CDR3 is TGCAGCGTTGGCAGGACCTACGAGCAGTACTTC.

The V and J genes are TRBV6-4 and TRBJ2-3, with TRBD2 matching 8 bases. Germline CDR1 is MRHNA and CDR2 is SNTAGT. The CDR3 is made up of 15 amino acids. V was clipped by 3 bases and J by 6 bases; unmatched bases: 8. The CDR3 DNA reads as TGTGCCAGCAGTGAGGGGCGGGAGGTGACGGATACGCAGTATTTT. Translated, it gives CASSEGREVTDTQYF.

This clonotype came up a few times. The V call is TRBV10-3, the J call TRBJ2-5; 7 positions match TRBD1. Germline assignment: CDR1 ENHRY and CDR2 SYGVKD. V was pared by 11 bases and J by 1 base, with 10 bases of the junction left unmatched. The CDR3 spans 14 residues. This CDR3 is CAAWPGQTQETQYF. For the CDR3, the DNA is TGTGCCGCCTGGCCGGGACAGACCCAAGAGACCCAGTACTTC.

Only a few counts were recorded for this clonotype. The chain is built from TRBV28 and TRBJ2-1; TRBD2 matches 13 bases. Germline-derived CDR1 and CDR2 are MDHEN and SYDVKM. This CDR3 has 14 amino acids. Germline trimming cut 7 bases from V and 9 bases from J; bases unmatched to any gene: 6. CDR3 in DNA: TGTGCCAGCACATGGACTAGCGGGAGCGTTGAGCAGTTCTTC. Its protein product is CASTWTSGSVEQFF.

The V and J genes are TRBV5-1 and TRBJ2-7; 9 bases fit TRBD2. The CDR3 totals 18 residues. Germline V gene lookup returns CDR1 SGHRS and CDR2 YFSETQ. With 0 bases clipped from V and 6 bases from J, the junction kept 16 bases outside the gene matches. The CDR3 DNA reads TGCGCCAGCAGCTTGGCTGGTAGCGGGAGTTCAGTCGTTCGCGAGCAGTACTTC. Its translation: CASSLAGSGSSVVREQYF.

The gene calls are TRBV29-1 and TRBJ1-2; D is ambiguous. The CDR3 runs 12 residues. Trimming removed 0 bases from V and 7 bases from J, with 9 bases in between. The germline CDR1 and CDR2 sequences are SQVTM and ANQGSEA. The CDR3 coding sequence is TGCAGCGTTGAAGATTCTGCGGGTGGCTACACCTTC. Its translation is CSVEDSAGGYTF. Variable domain in full (rest from reference TRBV29-1 and TRBJ1-2): SAVISQKPSRDICQRGTSLTIQCQVDSQVTMMFWYRQQPGQSLTLIATANQGSEATYESGFVIDKFPISRPNLTFSTLTVSNMSPEDSSIYLCSVEDSAGGYTFGSGTRLTVV.

CDR3 amino acids: CSARDFWSAGQGYSGANVLTF. The CDR3 bases are TGCAGTGCTAGAGATTTCTGGTCGGCGGGACAGGGATACTCTGGGGCCAACGTCCTGACTTTC. The genes are TRBV20-1 and TRBJ2-6; 9 bases are shared with TRBD1. The CDR3 covers 21 residues. CDR1 and CDR2 from the germline V gene are DFQATT and SNEGSKA (reference sequence). After removal of 0 bases from V and 0 bases from J, the junction contained 15 bases not matched to a gene.

In its sample, this clonotype was seen a few times. The genes are TRBV7-2 and TRBJ2-3, with D unclear. The CDR3 covers 11 residues. The germline V gene encodes CDR1 SGHTA and CDR2 FQGNSA. The V gene lost 5 bases and the J gene lost 7 bases, with 7 bases spanning the gap. The CDR3 DNA follows: TGTGCCAGCAGCCTATTAAATACGCAGTATTTT. Translated, it gives CASSLLNTQYF.

The J gene is TRBJ1-2, the V gene TRBV28; 11 bases are shared with TRBD1. With V trimmed by 6 bases and J by 5 bases, 14 bases remained unmatched. The germline CDR1 and CDR2 sequences are MDHEN and SYDVKM. This CDR3 is built from 17 residues. CDR3 nucleotide sequence: TGTGCCAGCAGCACGTCCGGGACAGGGGGGACGTATTATGGCTACACCTTC. Residues: CASSTSGTGGTYYGYTF.

Written as DNA, the CDR3 is TGTGCCAGCAGCCAAAGGGTCGAGGGCTCTGGGGCCAACGTCCTGACTTTC. The encoded protein is CASSQRVEGSGANVLTF. J is TRBJ2-6 and V is TRBV14; D possibly corresponds to TRBD2 (5 bases). Germline CDR1 SGHDN, CDR2 FVKESK. The V end was cut by 2 bases, the J end by 0 bases, with 11 bases between. The CDR3 loop spans 17 amino acids. The variable domain in full, with the rest retrieved from reference TRBV14 and TRBJ2-6, is EAGVTQFPSHSVIEKGQTVTLRCDPISGHDNLYWYRRVMGKEIKFLLHFVKESKQDESGMPNNRFLAERTGGTYSTLKVQPAELEDSGVYFCASSQRVEGSGANVLTFGAGSRLTVL.

The chain joins TRBV20-1 to TRBJ2-7; D may be TRBD1 (5 bases). The CDR3 is 13 residues long. Looked up from germline, CDR1 is DFQATT and CDR2 is SNEGSKA (reference sequence). The V gene lost 6 bases and the J gene lost 1 base, with 13 bases spanning the gap. The CDR3 here is CSAKGPRSYEQYF. The CDR3 DNA is TGCAGTGCGAAGGGGCCGAGGTCCTACGAGCAGTACTTC.

The chain carries TRBV30 and TRBJ2-2, with no clear D. Looked up from germline, CDR1 is GTSNPN and CDR2 is SVGIG (reference sequence). V lost 2 bases to trimming and J lost 4 bases, with 5 bases between them. The CDR3 loop spans 12 amino acids. The CDR3 DNA reads as TGTGCCTGGAGTTGGGGCACCGGGGAGCTGTTTTTT. Translating gives CAWSWGTGELFF.

The chain couples TRBV6-2 or TRBV6-3 to TRBJ2-3; 8 bases match TRBD1. The CDR3 consists of 19 residues. Germline V gene lookup returns CDR1 MNHEY and CDR2 SVGEGT. V lost 7 bases and J lost 0; bases outside the gene matches: 18. CDR3 in DNA: TGTGCCAGCACCAACCGGGACAGGCGGAAGGGAGGAAGCACAGATACGCAGTATTTT. Translation: CASTNRDRRKGGSTDTQYF.

There are a few counts of this clonotype. V and J are TRBV4-1 and TRBJ2-7, with 16 bases matching TRBD2. The V and J ends lost 1 base and 0 bases, in that order; junction bases with no gene match: 6. Germline assignment: CDR1 MGHRA and CDR2 YSYEKL. The CDR3 loop spans 19 amino acids. The CDR3 nucleotides are TGCGCCAGCAGCCAAGTCAAGGGACTAGCGGGAGGGGGCTCCTACGAGCAGTACTTC. Its protein product is CASSQVKGLAGGGSYEQYF.

The rearrangement uses TRBV5-1 and TRBJ1-1, with D unclear. The CDR3 runs to 15 residues. With 1 base removed from V and 5 bases from J, the gap between germline ends came to 15 bases. Germline CDR1 SGHRS, CDR2 YFSETQ. CDR3 sequence: CASSLQSSGRTEAFF. In nucleotides, the CDR3 is TGCGCCAGCAGCTTGCAATCCAGCGGACGAACTGAAGCTTTCTTT.

This chain connects TRBV7-9 to TRBJ1-4; TRBD1 is a possible D gene (5 bases). This CDR3 is built from 13 residues. Looked up from germline, CDR1 is SEHNR and CDR2 is FQNEAQ (reference sequence). V was shortened by 5 bases and J by 1 base, with 5 bases between the two germline ends. The CDR3 reads CASSRGTNEKLFF. The DNA of the CDR3 is TGTGCCAGCAGCAGGGGAACTAATGAAAAACTGTTTTTT. Together with reference TRBV7-9 and TRBJ1-4, the CDR3 gives the full variable domain: DTGVSQNPRHKITKRGQNVTFRCDPISEHNRLYWYRQTLGQGPEFLTYFQNEAQLEKSRLLSDRFSAERPKGSFSTLEIQRTEQGDSAMYLCASSRGTNEKLFFGSGTQLSVL.

In this sample, this clonotype turned up a few times. The V and J genes are TRBV19 and TRBJ1-6; a possible D gene is TRBD1 (5 bases). Germline values: CDR1 LNHDA, CDR2 SQIVND (reference sequence). V was cut by 0 bases and J by 7 bases, with 10 bases left in between. This CDR3 region has 15 residues. CDR3: CASSIDQGPNSPLHF. In DNA, the CDR3 is TGTGCCAGTAGTATAGATCAGGGACCGAATTCACCCCTCCACTTT.

V usage is TRBV12-3 or TRBV12-4 and J usage is TRBJ2-7; tentative D call: TRBD1 (6 bases). V was clipped by 6 bases and J by 12 bases, with 15 bases between them. The CDR3 extends over 11 amino acids. CDR3 sequence reads: CASSQGGIPYF. CDR3 DNA sequence: TGTGCCAGCAGCCAAGGGGGTATCCCGTACTTC.

The CDR3 coding sequence is TGTGCCAGCAGTCCGCAACAGGGGAGGAGCACTGAAGCTTTCTTT. This encodes CASSPQQGRSTEAFF. The chain combines TRBV28 with TRBJ1-1; 7 positions agree with TRBD1. Germline V gives CDR1 MDHEN, CDR2 SYDVKM. The V gene end was trimmed by 5 bases and the J gene end by 4 bases; junction bases not matched to a gene: 10. The CDR3 extends over 15 amino acids.

This clonotype was recorded only once. The chain employs TRBV9 and TRBJ1-2; 7 bases line up with TRBD1. The ends lost 0 bases at V and 8 bases at J; junction bases unmatched: 13. Germline CDR1 SGDLS, CDR2 YYNGEE. This CDR3 contains 16 residues. CDR3 coding DNA: TGTGCCAGCAGCGTAGGTGGAGGGGGCGCGACGATGGGCTACACCTTC. Encoded protein: CASSVGGGGATMGYTF.